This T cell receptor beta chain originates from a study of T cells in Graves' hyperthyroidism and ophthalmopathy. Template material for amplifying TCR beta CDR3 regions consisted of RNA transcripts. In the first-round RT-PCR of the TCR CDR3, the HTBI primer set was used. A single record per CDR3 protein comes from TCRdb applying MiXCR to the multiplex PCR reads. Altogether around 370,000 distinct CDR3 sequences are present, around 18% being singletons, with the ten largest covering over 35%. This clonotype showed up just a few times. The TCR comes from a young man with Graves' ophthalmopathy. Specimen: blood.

CDR3 bases: TGTGCCATCAGCCGGACAGGGGGAAATGAAAACATTCAGTACTTC. It encodes CAISRTGGNENIQYF. The chain is built from TRBV10-3 and TRBJ2-4; 10 nucleotides match TRBD1. The V gene end was trimmed by 6 bases and the J gene end by 5 bases; junction bases not matched to a gene: 7. Germline CDR1 and CDR2: ENHRY and SYGVKD. CDR3 length: 15 residues.